This T cell receptor (beta chain) was identified in a study of identical twins. The CDR3 consists of 16 residues. V lost 0 bases and J lost 0, with 7 bases in between. Germline V CDR1 and CDR2: SGDLS, YYNGEE. This clonotype has a handful of counts. The antigen remains unidentified. Template switching added a universal primer site, and cDNA bore unique molecular identifiers. TCRdb independently ran MiXCR on the 5' RACE reads; one entry per CDR3 protein. The table records 300,000 to 400,000 distinct CDR3 sequences, around an eighth of them present only once. Regarding the study as a whole: The authors drew conclusions from cross-sectional statistical analysis rather than following the same donors. There is a chance that invariant MAIT and iNKT cells partially muddied zero-insertion analyses.

These data were also reused for a study on yellow fever vaccine responses in identical twins.

The origin of this receptor is a woman aged 18-29 years in good health. The chain recombines TRBV9 with TRBJ1-6; D not certain. Sequenced: CD8+ T cells sorted from blood. CDR3 sequence: CASSVGASSYNSPLHF. As DNA, the CDR3 is TGTGCCAGCAGCGTAGGGGCGAGCTCCTATAATTCACCCCTCCACTTT. The full variable domain, its missing parts supplied by reference TRBV9 and TRBJ1-6, is DSGVTQTPKHLITATGQRVTLRCSPRSGDLSVYWYQQSLDQGLQFLIQYYNGEERAKGNILERFSAQQFPDLHSELNLSSLELGDSALYFCASSVGASSYNSPLHFGNGTRLTVT.